This T cell receptor (beta chain) emerged from a study of control samples from healthy donors and cancer patients. Method: immunoSEQ multiplex PCR; TCRdb's copy keeps in-frame clones and lacks some. Counted here are roughly 49,000 clones, around nine tenths occurring once; the ten biggest clones make up just under 0.8%. The germline V and J ends were trimmed by 2 bases and 8 bases, with 15 bases remaining between them. CDR1 is LGHDT, CDR2 YNNKEL, per germline (reference sequence). The CDR3 has 14 residues. This chain uses TRBV3-1 (or the pseudogene TRBV3-2) with TRBJ1-2, with a possible D match to TRBD1 (6 bases). Sequencing was done on a sample of PBMCs. This receptor was obtained from a man aged 25 to 45 with colorectal cancer. CDR3: CASSQIVQGGGYTF. CDR3 nucleotides: TGTGCCAGCAGCCAAATCGTACAGGGTGGAGGCTACACCTTC.